The clone carrying this T cell receptor (beta chain) was observed a single time. The V end was cut by 3 bases, the J end by 8 bases, with 13 bases between. Germline V CDR1 and CDR2: LNHDA, SQIVND (reference sequence). This CDR3 has 14 amino acids. In the original processing: It was from reference gene primer amplification that nucleated cell counts were estimated. Profiling relied on immunoSEQ multiplex PCR, and the TCRdb table lists in-frame clones only, not all of them. V and J calls and clone size follow that table, whereas D and trimming were derived from the DNA. The sample records fewer than 35,000 clones, 75% to 90% being singletons. The data were taken from a study of blood T cell repertoires in COVID-19. Study information: Whether acute or convalescent, the COVID-19 samples came from the United States, Italy and Spain. The cDNA or gDNA used as material had been derived from T cells, B-cell-depleted T cells, or PBMCs.

The rearrangement links TRBV19 to TRBJ1-4; a weak D match, TRBD1 (5 bases). The sequencing sample was made of peripheral blood. The receptor was derived from a man at least 80 years old with acute or convalescent COVID-19. The DNA of the CDR3 is TGTGCCAGTAGTATTGGGCAGGGCGGCGAAAAACTGTTTTTT. Amino acid sequence: CASSIGQGGEKLFF.